This TCR beta chain was found in a study of cytomegalovirus exposure and HLA in healthy donors. Overall study findings and caveats: The likely origin of a cluster of highly shared sequence variants was a sequencing artifact.

Comments on this clone: Its target is not known.

CDR1 and CDR2 (germline): SGHRS, YFSETQ. The length of the CDR3 is 15 residues. After removal of 0 bases from V and 10 bases from J, the junction contained 7 bases not matched to a gene. A multiplex PCR was run with 60 Vbeta primers and 13 Jbeta primers. Clones were read by immunoSEQ multiplex PCR, and TCRdb kept only the in-frame ones, dropping some. This sample has some 150,000 clones; roughly three quarters occur once, and the top ten carry 7.7%. The sequenced sample consisted of PBMCs. The V and J genes are TRBV5-1 and TRBJ2-1; 10 nucleotides align to TRBD1. The clonotype originates from a man aged 30 to 39 in good health and CMV-seropositive. CDR3 DNA: TGCGCCAGCAGCTTGGGGTCGGACAGGGGGTTGGAGCAGTTCTTC. As protein: CASSLGSDRGLEQFF.